Sequencing of this TCR beta chain was carried out in a study of cytomegalovirus exposure and HLA in healthy donors. With respect to this clone: Its antigen is not known.

Germline-derived CDR1 and CDR2 are MGHDK and SYGVNS. Trimming took 4 bases from V and 7 from J, leaving 16 bases between them. CDR3 length equals 14 residues. The PCR employed 60 Vbeta primers together with 13 Jbeta primers. The table came from immunoSEQ multiplex PCR; TCRdb's copy has only in-frame clones and leaves some out. This sample's clone table lists 150,000 to 200,000 clones. Overall study results and limits: An assumption of roughly uniform sequencing depth across donors underlay the presence/absence analyses. The only immune exposure information that was available was CMV serostatus. Earlier results showed most TCR beta V segments being productive about 87% or about 30% of the time.

The sequence was obtained from a young man in good health and CMV-seronegative. The V and J genes are TRBV25-1 and TRBJ2-5; a weak D match, TRBD1 (6 bases). Material: PBMCs. The chain's CDR3 is CASSGTPGAGTQYF. The CDR3 nucleotides read TGTGCCAGCAGTGGAACCCCAGGGGCTGGGACCCAGTACTTC.